This T cell receptor (beta chain) was captured in a study of blood T cell repertoires in COVID-19. Overall study: Samples of COVID-19 (acute and convalescent) were obtained from the United States, Italy and Spain. T cells, B-cell-depleted T cells, or PBMCs supplied cDNA or gDNA.

The CDR3 spans 12 residues. Germline CDR1 is DFQATT and CDR2 is SNEGSKA (reference sequence). Trimming took 5 bases from V and 2 from J, leaving 9 bases between them. Authors' analysis steps: Reference gene primers were amplified, and this amplification served to estimate nucleated cell counts. Here immunoSEQ multiplex PCR was the method, and the copy in TCRdb shows in-frame clones only, minus some. V and J calls plus clone size are reproduced from that table; the DNA served to infer D and trimming. Seen here are roughly 190,000 clones, roughly 85% observed once, and the top ten hold roughly 21%. This receptor was identified in a man aged 55 to 69 with active or convalescent COVID-19. V is TRBV20-1 and J is TRBJ2-5; D remains ambiguous. The sequencing input was peripheral blood. The CDR3 DNA follows: TGCAGTGCTGGTGGTATTCAAGAGACCCAGTACTTC. Residues: CSAGGIQETQYF.